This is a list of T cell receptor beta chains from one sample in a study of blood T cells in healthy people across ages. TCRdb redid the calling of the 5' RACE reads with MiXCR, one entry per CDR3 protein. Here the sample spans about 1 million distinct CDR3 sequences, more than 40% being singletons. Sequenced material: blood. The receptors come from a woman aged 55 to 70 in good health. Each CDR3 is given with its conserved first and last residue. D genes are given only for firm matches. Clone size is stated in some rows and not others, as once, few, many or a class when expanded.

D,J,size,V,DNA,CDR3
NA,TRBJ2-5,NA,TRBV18,TGTGCCAGCCAGGTGACGGTCCAAGAGACCCAGTACTTC,CASQVTVQETQYF
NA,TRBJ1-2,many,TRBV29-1,TGCAGCGTTGAATTGGGGGCGCATGGCTACACCTTC,CSVELGAHGYTF
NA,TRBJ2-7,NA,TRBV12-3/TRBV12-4,TGTGCCAGCAGTTCCCTCTCGCGCCCCTACGAGCAGTACTTC,CASSSLSRPYEQYF
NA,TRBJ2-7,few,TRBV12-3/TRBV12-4,TGTGCCAGCAGTTTACAGGGCGGGGTCTACGAGCAGTACTTC,CASSLQGGVYEQYF
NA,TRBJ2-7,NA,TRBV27,TGTGCCAGCAGCCTATCCCCTAGGTCCTCCGAGCAGTACTTC,CASSLSPRSSEQYF
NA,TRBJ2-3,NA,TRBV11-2,TGTGCCAGCAGCACCGGCTTGGTTACAAACACAGATACGCAGTATTTT,CASSTGLVTNTDTQYF
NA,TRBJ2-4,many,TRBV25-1,TGTGCCAGCAGTCCCGACGGACAGCCCCTAGCCAAAAACATTCAGTACTTC,CASSPDGQPLAKNIQYF
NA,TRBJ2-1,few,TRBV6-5,TGTGCCAGCAGTTACTCGAGCCCACTAGCTAGTGAGCAGTTCTTC,CASSYSSPLASEQFF
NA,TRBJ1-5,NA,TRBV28,TGTGCCAGCACCCCTGCCCGCAATCAGCCCCAGCATTTT,CASTPARNQPQHF
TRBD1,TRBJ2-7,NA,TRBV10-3,TGTGCCATCAAGGGGGGACAGGGGAGCTACGAGCAGTACTTC,CAIKGGQGSYEQYF
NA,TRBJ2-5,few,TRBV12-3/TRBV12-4,TGTGCCAGCAGTTTAGGAGCTAGCGAACAAGAGACCCAGTACTTC,CASSLGASEQETQYF
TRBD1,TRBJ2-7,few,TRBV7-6,TGTGCCAGCAGCTCCGGACAGGGACCCAACGAGCAGTACTTC,CASSSGQGPNEQYF
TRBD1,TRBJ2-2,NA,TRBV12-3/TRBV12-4,TGTGCCAGCAGGCTACCAGGGGGAAGTGTAACCGGGGAGCTGTTTTTT,CASRLPGGSVTGELFF
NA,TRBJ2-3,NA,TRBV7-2,TGTGCCAGCAGCTTAGACCCGGACGACACAGATACGCAGTATTTT,CASSLDPDDTDTQYF
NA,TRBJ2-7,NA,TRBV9,TGTGCCAGCAGCTTGGAAATAGGGTATGAAGAGACCAAGTACTTC,CASSLEIGYEETKYF
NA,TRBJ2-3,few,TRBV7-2,TGTGCCAGCAGCCCCTGGTTCACAGATACGCAGTATTTT,CASSPWFTDTQYF
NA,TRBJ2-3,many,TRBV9,TGTGCCAGCAGCGTAGACACAGATACGCAGTATTTT,CASSVDTDTQYF
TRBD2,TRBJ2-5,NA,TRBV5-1,TGCGCCAGCAGCCAGGGACTAGCGGGAGGGCCTCGGAGAGGAGAGACCCAGTACTTC,CASSQGLAGGPRRGETQYF
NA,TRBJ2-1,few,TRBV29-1,TGCAGCGTTGCAGAACCCCTGCGGGCCCATGAGCAGTTCTTC,CSVAEPLRAHEQFF
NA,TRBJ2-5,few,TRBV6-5,TGTGCCAGCAGTTACGGCACTAGGCAGTACTTC,CASSYGTRQYF
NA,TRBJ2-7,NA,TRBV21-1,TGTGCCAGCAGCACGAAAGCCGGGACAGCCAACTCCTACGAGCAGTACTTC,CASSTKAGTANSYEQYF
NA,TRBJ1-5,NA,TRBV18,TGTGCCAGCTCACCACCAGGCGAGCCCCAGCATTTT,CASSPPGEPQHF
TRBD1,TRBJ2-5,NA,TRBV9,TGTGCCAGCAGCGTAATGGACAGGGGGTTGGGGAGGCAGTACTTC,CASSVMDRGLGRQYF
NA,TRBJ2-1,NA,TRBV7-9,TGTGCCAGCAGCTTAGAGACAAAGGAATACAATGAGCAGTTCTTC,CASSLETKEYNEQFF
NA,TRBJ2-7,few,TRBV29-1,TGCAGCGTTGGCGAGGTGCTGTTCCACGAGCAGTACTTC,CSVGEVLFHEQYF
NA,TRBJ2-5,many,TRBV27,TGTGCCAGCAGCCCCCGGGGACAAGAGACCCAGTACTTC,CASSPRGQETQYF
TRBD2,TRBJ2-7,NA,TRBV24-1,TGTGCCACCAGTGATCCAACTAGCGGGGCCTTTACGGAGCAGTACTTC,CATSDPTSGAFTEQYF
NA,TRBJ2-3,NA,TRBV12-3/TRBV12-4,TGTGCCAGCAGTTTAAGCTTGAGAACAGATGTGCAGTATTTT,CASSLSLRTDVQYF
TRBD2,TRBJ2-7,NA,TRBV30,TGTGCGCTAGCGGGAGGCTTCTACGAGCAGTACTTC,CALAGGFYEQYF
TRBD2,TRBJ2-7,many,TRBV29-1,TGCAGCGTTGGACTAGCGGGATTCTACGAGCAGTACTTC,CSVGLAGFYEQYF
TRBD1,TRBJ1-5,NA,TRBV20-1,TGCAGTGCCCTACCGGGGGCAGGGGGCCCTCAGCCCCAGCATTTT,CSALPGAGGPQPQHF
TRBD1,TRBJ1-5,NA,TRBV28,TGTGCCAGCAGTTTACAGGGGGGTCCTTTGAATCAGCCCCAGCATTTT,CASSLQGGPLNQPQHF
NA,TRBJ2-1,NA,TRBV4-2,TGTGCCAGCAGCCAAGAATTAAGATCGGGGGGCTATGAGCAGTTCTTC,CASSQELRSGGYEQFF
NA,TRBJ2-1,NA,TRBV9,TGTGCCAGCAGCGTAGACCATACAGCAGCTTACTACAATGAGCAGTTCTTC,CASSVDHTAAYYNEQFF
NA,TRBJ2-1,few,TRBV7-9,TGTGCCAGCAGCCTGACAGCGAAGACTTACAATGAGCAGTTCTTC,CASSLTAKTYNEQFF
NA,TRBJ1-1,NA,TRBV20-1,TGCAGTGCCGCCGGGGAGGGACTCACTTTTGAAGCTTTCTTT,CSAAGEGLTFEAFF
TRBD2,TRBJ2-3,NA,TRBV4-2,TGTGCCAGCAGCCAAGGCGGTCTAGCGGACACAGATACGCAGTATTTT,CASSQGGLADTDTQYF
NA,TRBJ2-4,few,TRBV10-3,TGTGCCATCAGTGAGGCGGCCTCCTGGAACATTCAGTACTTC,CAISEAASWNIQYF
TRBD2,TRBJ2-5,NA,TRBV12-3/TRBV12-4,TGTGCCAGCAGTTTGGGTATGAGCGGGAGGTCGGAGACCCAGTACTTC,CASSLGMSGRSETQYF
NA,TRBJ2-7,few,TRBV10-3,TGTGCCATCAGTATGACAGATACGGAGCAGTACTTC,CAISMTDTEQYF
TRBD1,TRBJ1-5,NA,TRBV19,TGTGCCAGTAGTACGGACGTCCACAGGGGGAATCAGCCCCAGCATTTT,CASSTDVHRGNQPQHF
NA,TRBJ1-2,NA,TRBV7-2,TGTGCCAGCAGCTTAGGCCAGCCTGGCGACTATGGCTACACCTTC,CASSLGQPGDYGYTF
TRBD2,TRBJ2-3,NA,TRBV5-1,TGCGCCAGCAGCTCTACTAGCGGGAGTGGTACAGATACGCAGTATTTT,CASSSTSGSGTDTQYF
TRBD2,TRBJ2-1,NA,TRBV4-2,TGTGCCAGCGGCCAAGATTTCGTAGGCTCCCTGACTAGCGGGAGACCCTACAATGAGCAGTTCTTC,CASGQDFVGSLTSGRPYNEQFF
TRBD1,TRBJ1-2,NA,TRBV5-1,TGCGCCAGCAGCTTGGTAGCCCAGGGGGGCTATGGCTACACCTTC,CASSLVAQGGYGYTF
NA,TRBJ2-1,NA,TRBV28,TGTGCCAGCAGCCCCTCTCGAGGGACCCAAGGTCAGCAGTTCTTC,CASSPSRGTQGQQFF
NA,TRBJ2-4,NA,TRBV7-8,TGTGCCAGCAGCATGGACCGGCAAAACATTCAGTACTTC,CASSMDRQNIQYF
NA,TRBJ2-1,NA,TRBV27,TGTGCCAGCAAACAGGGGCTAGCGTCCTACAATGAGCAGTTCTTC,CASKQGLASYNEQFF
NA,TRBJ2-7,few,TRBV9,TGTGCCAGCGGTGGAATTGGGGTTAGCGAGCAGTACTTC,CASGGIGVSEQYF
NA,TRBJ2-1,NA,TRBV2,TGTGCCAGGGGGGGTTTCCGGGGAGAGCAGTTCTTC,CARGGFRGEQFF
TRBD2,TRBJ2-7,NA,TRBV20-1,TGCAGTGCTTCCGGGACTAGCGTATCCTACGAGCAGTACTTC,CSASGTSVSYEQYF